The 27 T cell receptor beta chains in this list originate from one sample, sequenced in a study of T cell changes during pregnancy in multiple sclerosis. Sequenced by immunoSEQ multiplex PCR; TCRdb stores in-frame clones only, minus some. The data contain 50,000 to 55,000 clones, about nine tenths of them seen just once; the ten biggest clones take up 0.5%. The specimen was CD4+ T cells from peripheral blood mononuclear cells, collected in the third trimester of pregnancy. These receptors came from a female donor with multiple sclerosis, enrolled in a pregnancy study.

J is TRBJ1-3 and V is TRBV7-2; no firm D call. The CDR3 is 13 amino acids. Germline-derived CDR1 and CDR2 are SGHTA and FQGNSA. Trimming took 4 bases from V and 0 from J, leaving 4 bases between them. The CDR3 protein is CASSSYSGNTIYF. The CDR3 DNA reads as TGTGCCAGCAGCTCGTACTCTGGAAACACCATATATTTT.

The chain links TRBV2 to TRBJ2-1, with TRBD2 matching over 7 bases. The junction had 6 bases not matched to a gene; V was cut back by 2 bases and J by 5 bases. CDR1 and CDR2 from the germline V gene are SNHLY and FYNNEI. This CDR3 comprises 15 residues. CDR3 bases: TGTGCCAGCAGTGAACTCGGGGGGAGCCACAATGAGCAGTTCTTC. This encodes CASSELGGSHNEQFF.

The genes are TRBV25-1 and TRBJ2-5; TRBD1 is a possible D gene (6 bases). CDR1 MGHDK and CDR2 SYGVNS come from the germline V gene. The CDR3 is 13 residues long. V lost 5 bases and J lost 2, with 9 bases in between. The CDR3 DNA reads TGTGCCAGCAGTCGGACAGTTCAAGAGACCCAGTACTTC. Translated, it gives CASSRTVQETQYF.

The gene calls are TRBV5-4 and TRBJ2-5; 7 positions agree with TRBD1. The junction had 7 bases not matched to a gene; V was cut back by 4 bases and J by 7 bases. Germline values: CDR1 SGHNT, CDR2 YYREEE (reference sequence). The CDR3 sequence is 13 residues long. Here the CDR3 DNA reads TGTGCCAGCAGCATCGACAGGGTAGGGACCCAGTACTTC. It is translated as CASSIDRVGTQYF. Combining the CDR3 with reference TRBV5-4 and TRBJ2-5 gives the whole variable domain ETGVTQSPTHLIKTRGQQVTLRCSSQSGHNTVSWYQQALGQGPQFIFQYYREEENGRGNFPPRFSGLQFPNYSSELNVNALELDDSALYLCASSIDRVGTQYFGPGTRLLVL.

This chain uses TRBV25-1 with TRBJ2-6, with D perhaps matching TRBD1 (5 bases). Germline CDR1 reads MGHDK; CDR2 reads SYGVNS. Trimming took 7 bases from V and 2 from J, leaving 21 bases between them. The CDR3 sequence is 18 residues long. The CDR3, as DNA: TGTGCCAGCAAGGCGCAGGGTCCCCCTGGGACTGGGGCCAACGTCCTGACTTTC. Translation gives CASKAQGPPGTGANVLTF.

V gene TRBV19 combines with J gene TRBJ1-5, with a weak D call TRBD1 (6 bases). This CDR3 is built from 15 residues. From germline, CDR1 is LNHDA and CDR2 SQIVND (reference sequence). Trimming removed 5 bases from V and 2 bases from J, with 13 bases in between. CDR3 nucleotide sequence: TGTGCCAGTAGTTTCCAGGGGATAGGCAATCAGCCCCAGCATTTT. Encoded protein: CASSFQGIGNQPQHF.

This chain connects TRBV6-1 to TRBJ2-5, with a weak D call TRBD1 (5 bases). The end of the DNA is better explained by TRBJ2-7, so the J call may be wrong. CDR3 length: 13 residues. CDR1 is MNHNS and CDR2 is SASEGT in the germline V gene. CDR3: CASSETQGTEQYF. Here the CDR3 DNA reads TGTGCCAGCAGTGAAACCCAGGGTACCGAGCAGTACTTC.

The genes are TRBV2 and TRBJ2-5; no clear D gene. The end of the DNA fits TRBJ2-7 better, so the J call may be wrong. Germline V CDR1 and CDR2: SNHLY, FYNNEI. The CDR3 has 12 residues. In DNA, the CDR3 is TGTGCCAGCAAGATGGAGAGTTACGAGCAGTACTTC. Residues: CASKMESYEQYF.

The chain is built from TRBV2 and TRBJ2-5, with TRBD2 as a possible D gene (6 bases). Per the germline V gene, CDR1 is SNHLY and CDR2 is FYNNEI. This CDR3 is built from 14 residues. V lost 6 bases, J lost 9 bases, and 20 bases lay in between. This chain's CDR3 is CASSEGTGGQAQYF. The CDR3 bases are TGTGCCAGCAGCGAGGGGACTGGGGGTCAGGCCCAGTACTTC.

CDR3 protein: CASRTGHEQYF. The CDR3 DNA reads as TGTGCCTCCCGGACAGGGCACGAGCAGTACTTC. The chain joins TRBV6-5 to TRBJ2-7; 8 bases are shared with TRBD1. This CDR3 region has 11 residues. With V trimmed by 11 bases and J by 5 bases, 5 bases remained unmatched. Germline CDR1 reads MNHEY; CDR2 reads SVGAGI.

V and J are TRBV10-3 and TRBJ2-5, with 8 bases lining up with TRBD2. The CDR3 length is 18 residues. V shed 1 base and J 2 bases; nucleotides not matched to a gene: 12. Looked up from germline, CDR1 is ENHRY and CDR2 is SYGVKD. CDR3 residues: CAISEWKSGVAGQETQYF. The CDR3 nucleotides read TGTGCCATCAGTGAGTGGAAGAGTGGGGTAGCGGGGCAAGAGACCCAGTACTTC.

The chain uses TRBV6-6 and TRBJ2-7; D gene ambiguous. CDR1 and CDR2 (germline): MNHNY, SVGAGI (reference sequence). This CDR3 comprises 13 residues. V was cut by 8 bases and J by 2 bases, with 13 bases left in between. The DNA of the CDR3 is TGTGCCAGCTTTGGCAGTCTTGCCTACGAGCAGTACTTC. It codes for CASFGSLAYEQYF.

The genes are TRBV15 and TRBJ1-1; TRBD1 agrees at 7 bases. V lost 0 bases and J lost 0; bases outside the gene matches: 1. CDR1 is LNHNV and CDR2 is YYDKDF in the germline V gene (reference sequence). The CDR3 consists of 15 residues. The CDR3 region is CATSRDRGLNTEAFF. DNA of the CDR3: TGTGCCACCAGCAGAGATAGGGGGCTGAACACTGAAGCTTTCTTT.

The CDR3 sequence: CASSFRGVLTDTQYF. The CDR3 DNA sequence: TGCGCCAGCAGCTTCCGGGGGGTTCTCACAGATACGCAGTATTTT. The rearrangement links TRBV5-1 to TRBJ2-3; TRBD2 aligns across 7 bases. The V gene's germline CDR1 is SGHRS and CDR2 YFSETQ. CDR3 length equals 15 residues. The V and J ends lost 2 bases and 2 bases, in that order; junction bases with no gene match: 5.

The chain links TRBV5-8 to TRBJ1-3; TRBD1 matches at 7 bases. Germline V lookup: CDR1 SGHTS, CDR2 YDEGEE. J lost 3 bases, V lost 2 bases, and 5 bases had no gene match. This CDR3 has 15 residues. CDR3 sequence (DNA): TGTGCCAGCAGCTTACCACAGGGGTTTGGAAACACCATATATTTT. It codes for CASSLPQGFGNTIYF.

The rearrangement joins TRBV13 to TRBJ1-5; TRBD1 is a possible D gene (6 bases). Germline-derived CDR1 and CDR2 are PRHDT and FYEKMQ (reference sequence). This CDR3 region has 15 residues. V dropped 0 bases and J dropped 3 bases, with 9 bases sitting between them. The CDR3 is CASSLGGGFNQPQHF. Written as DNA, the CDR3 is TGTGCCAGCAGCTTAGGAGGGGGATTCAATCAGCCCCAGCATTTT.

The chain employs TRBV19 and TRBJ1-1, with no clear D. Germline V gene lookup returns CDR1 LNHDA and CDR2 SQIVND (reference sequence). Trimming cost V 6 bases and J 5 bases, with 22 bases left between them. The CDR3 covers 16 residues. The CDR3 DNA sequence: TGTGCCAGTAGCCCCCCATCGGCAGGCTTAAGGACTGAAGCTTTCTTT. Residues: CASSPPSAGLRTEAFF.

J is TRBJ1-6 and V is TRBV9; TRBD1 agrees at 8 bases. Germline loops: CDR1 SGDLS, CDR2 YYNGEE. V was pared by 3 bases and J by 7 bases, with 6 bases of the junction left unmatched. The CDR3 consists of 15 residues. In DNA, the CDR3 is TGTGCCAGCAGCGCGGGGGACAGGTCGAATTCACCCCTCCACTTT. Translating it yields CASSAGDRSNSPLHF.

The chain is built from TRBV30 and TRBJ1-1; D remains ambiguous. CDR3 size: 12 residues. From germline, CDR1 is GTSNPN and CDR2 SVGIG (reference sequence). V lost 3 bases to trimming and J lost 2 bases, with 7 bases between them. The CDR3 nucleotides read TGTGCCTGGAGGAGGGAAAACACTGAAGCTTTCTTT. As protein: CAWRRENTEAFF. The full variable domain, with the rest looked up from reference TRBV30 and TRBJ1-1, is SQTIHQWPATLVQPVGSPLSLECTVEGTSNPNLYWYRQAAGRGLQLLFYSVGIGQISSEVPQNLSASRPQDRQFILSSKKLLLSDSGFYLCAWRRENTEAFFGQGTRLTVV.

This rearrangement joins TRBV4-2 to TRBJ1-2; D gene unclear. V lost 1 base and J 2 bases, leaving 5 bases between the germline ends. The germline gives CDR1 LGHNA, CDR2 YNFKEQ. This CDR3 has 13 amino acids. CDR3 sequence (DNA): TGTGCCAGCAGCCAAGGAGGGAACTATGGCTACACCTTC. Its protein product is CASSQGGNYGYTF.

This chain links TRBV6-4 with TRBJ1-2; D may be TRBD1 (5 bases). Germline V gene sequence: CDR1 MRHNA, CDR2 SNTAGT. V gave up 4 bases and J gave up 2 bases, with 14 bases separating them. This CDR3 has 15 amino acids. CDR3 in DNA: TGTGCCAGCAGTGGCTACAGGTGGACAAACTATGGCTACACCTTC. It translates to CASSGYRWTNYGYTF.

The V and J genes are TRBV7-9 and TRBJ2-1, with TRBD2 as a possible D gene (6 bases). This CDR3 has 14 residues. Germline CDR1 SEHNR, CDR2 FQNEAQ (reference sequence). V was pared by 3 bases and J by 0 bases, with 6 bases between. The CDR3 DNA is TGTGCCAGCAGCTTCGGGAGCTCCTACAATGAGCAGTTCTTC. This sequence encodes CASSFGSSYNEQFF.

This sequence joins TRBV29-1 and TRBJ2-1, with 13 positions matching TRBD2. Germline lookup yields CDR1 SQVTM and CDR2 ANQGSEA. With 7 bases clipped from V and 0 bases from J, the junction kept 9 bases outside the gene matches. The CDR3 runs to 17 residues. The CDR3 sequence is CSGRLAGGSSSYNEQFF. CDR3 sequence (DNA): TGCAGCGGCCGACTAGCGGGGGGCTCGAGCTCCTACAATGAGCAGTTCTTC.

The chain recombines TRBV7-8 with TRBJ1-2; 8 bases are shared with TRBD1. The CDR3 runs 14 residues. After removal of 2 bases from V and 3 bases from J, the junction contained 2 bases not matched to a gene. Germline CDR1 and CDR2: SGHVS and FQNEAQ. The chain's CDR3 is CASSLSDRDYGYTF. Written as DNA, the CDR3 is TGTGCCAGCAGCTTATCGGACAGGGACTATGGCTACACCTTC. Variable domain in full (rest from reference TRBV7-8 and TRBJ1-2): GAGVSQSPRYKVAKRGQDVALRCDPISGHVSLFWYQQALGQGPEFLTYFQNEAQLDKSGLPSDRFFAERPEGSVSTLKIQRTQQEDSAVYLCASSLSDRDYGYTFGSGTRLTVV.

This chain links TRBV9 with TRBJ1-6; D is perhaps TRBD1 (5 bases). CDR1 and CDR2 (germline): SGDLS, YYNGEE. The V end lost 2 bases, the J end lost 6 bases, and 9 bases lay between the germline ends. This CDR3 has 14 residues. The CDR3 DNA sequence: TGTGCCAGCAGCGTGACAGCGATTAATTCACCCCTCCACTTT. Its translation is CASSVTAINSPLHF.

This chain joins TRBV5-4 and TRBJ2-5, with TRBD1 matching 9 bases. CDR1 and CDR2 from the germline V gene are SGHNT and YYREEE (reference sequence). Trimming removed 4 bases from V and 5 bases from J; junction bases left unmatched: 9. This CDR3 is built from 15 residues. CDR3 region: CASSPTGGAGETQYF. CDR3 coding DNA: TGTGCCAGCAGCCCAACAGGGGGCGCGGGGGAGACCCAGTACTTC.

This clone appeared once. The V gene is TRBV10-1, the J gene TRBJ1-6; a possible D gene is TRBD1 (6 bases). V was trimmed by 5 bases and J by 8 bases, leaving 10 bases between them. This CDR3 is built from 13 residues. The germline V gene encodes CDR1 WNHNN and CDR2 SYGVQD (reference sequence). CDR3 region: CASSTGHDSPLHF. The CDR3 DNA reads as TGCGCCAGCAGTACAGGGCATGATTCACCCCTCCACTTT.